The next 10 T cell receptor beta chains were all read from a single sample in a study of molecular identifiers for immune sequencing clone quantification. TCRdb re-analysed the PCR reads in MiXCR, keeping a single row per CDR3 protein. The sample has some 320,000 distinct CDR3 sequences, roughly 23% seen once. Sequenced material: naive CD8+ T cells from blood, with Jurkat cell RNA spiked in. The subset was: FACS-sorted CD8+CD4-CCR7+CD45RA+ naive T cells. The receptor set was obtained from a human donor in good health. Some libraries in this study had Jurkat cell RNA spiked in.

The J gene is TRBJ2-7, the V gene TRBV20-1, with D possibly matching TRBD1 (6 bases). Germline V gene sequence: CDR1 DFQATT, CDR2 SNEGSKA (reference sequence). Deletions cut 7 bases from V and 0 bases from J, with 16 bases between. The CDR3 runs to 14 residues. Here the CDR3 DNA reads TGCAGTGTTCCGTTAGAGGGGGACTCCTACGAGCAGTACTTC. Protein sequence: CSVPLEGDSYEQYF.

For this clonotype: A read error may explain this, as a much larger clone is one base away. The J gene is TRBJ2-3, the V gene TRBV4-3; D gene unclear. The CDR3 is 20 residues long. Germline V gene lookup returns CDR1 LGHNA and CDR2 YSLEER. The CDR3 bases are TGCGCCAGCAGCCGCCGAGTGGTAGGAGCCGGAGTTGGACGCACAGATACGCGGTATTTT. Its protein product is CASSRRVVGAGVGRTDTRYF.

As to this clonotype: The junction and the germline gene differ at one end; a read error may be behind it. The chain links TRBV6-5 to TRBJ1-1; D uncertain. The CDR3 totals 13 residues. In germline, CDR1 is MNHEY, CDR2 SVGAGI. CDR3 in amino acids: CASSYSLNAEAFF. The CDR3 DNA is TGTGCCAGCAGTTACTCTCTGAACGCTGAAGCTTTCTTT.

This clonotype was picked up many times. CDR3 DNA sequence: TGTGCCAGCAGTTTACTGTTGGGGGGACAGTCATCAGCTAACTATGGCTACACCTTC. Translation gives CASSLLLGGQSSANYGYTF. The chain uses TRBV28 and TRBJ1-2; 7 nucleotides line up with TRBD1. Germline values: CDR1 MDHEN, CDR2 SYDVKM. V shed 2 bases, J shed 0 bases, and the junction held 15 bases outside the gene matches. The CDR3 consists of 19 residues.

Turning to this clonotype: A much larger clonotype is one base distant, so this may be a read error. The genes are TRBV27 and TRBJ2-3; either TRBD1 or TRBD2 may supply D (6 bases each). The V and J ends lost 3 bases and 11 bases respectively, with 21 bases between them. Germline V gene sequence: CDR1 MNHEY, CDR2 SMNVEV (reference sequence). The CDR3 totals 15 residues. The chain's CDR3 is CASSFMGAGEVEQYF. The CDR3 DNA reads as TGTGCCAGCAGTTTTATGGGGGCAGGGGAGGTAGAGCAGTATTTT.

At least ten counts were recorded for this clonotype. CDR3 bases: TGTGCCAGCAGTTTTTTGTTGTCCTACGAGCAGTACTTC. This sequence encodes CASSFLLSYEQYF. This rearrangement joins TRBV28 to TRBJ2-7; D is ambiguous. The germline V gene has CDR1 MDHEN and CDR2 SYDVKM. The V end lost 3 bases, the J end lost 1 base, and 7 bases lay between the germline ends. The CDR3 runs to 13 residues.

To note about this clonotype: A much bigger clone sits one base away, suggesting this may be a read error. The gene calls are TRBV27 and TRBJ2-7; D is perhaps TRBD1 or TRBD2 (6 bases each). Germline assignment: CDR1 MNHEY and CDR2 SMNVEV (reference sequence). CDR3 length equals 13 residues. The CDR3 coding sequence is TGTGCCAGCAGTGTGGGGGGCCAGTACGAGCGGTACTTC. Amino acid sequence: CASSVGGQYERYF.

Many counts were recorded for this clonotype. CDR3 DNA sequence: TGCAGCGTTGAAGGGGGGCAGGAGGGGTCTTTGGAGCTGTTTTTT. Translating it yields CSVEGGQEGSLELFF. This rearrangement joins TRBV29-1 to TRBJ2-2; D may correspond to TRBD1 or TRBD2 (6 bases each). Trimming took off 1 base at V and 10 bases at J, with 19 bases between the two ends. The CDR3 covers 15 residues. The germline V gene encodes CDR1 SQVTM and CDR2 ANQGSEA.

This clonotype has ten or more counts. The rearrangement joins TRBV4-3 to TRBJ1-5; D gene uncertain. V shed 1 base and J shed 0 bases, with 7 bases lying between them. CDR3 length: 15 residues. Germline CDR1 is LGHNA and CDR2 is YSLEER. CDR3 bases: TGCGCCAGCAGCCAAGGGGTCAATAGCAATCAGCCCCAGCATTTT. Encoded protein: CASSQGVNSNQPQHF.

This clonotype turned up a few times. A single base separates this from a much larger clone, so it may be a read error. V and J are TRBV12-3 or TRBV12-4 and TRBJ2-1, with no clear D. The CDR3 contains 13 residues. In DNA form, the CDR3 reads TGTGCCAGCAGTTTATCTAGGTACAATGGGCAGTTCTTC. Translating it yields CASSLSRYNGQFF.